This entry lists 16 T cell receptor beta chains sequenced from one sample in a study of blood T cell repertoires in COVID-19. Here immunoSEQ multiplex PCR was the method, and the copy in TCRdb shows in-frame clones only, minus some. The repertoire includes 240,000 or so clones, around 88% of them detected once, and roughly 3% sits in the top ten. Source material: peripheral blood. The receptors derive from a woman under 40 who had recovered from COVID-19.

CDR3 sequence (DNA): TGTGCCAGCCTCGTGCTAGCGGGAAACACCGGGGAGCTGTTTTTT. This gives the protein CASLVLAGNTGELFF. The V gene is TRBV7-2, the J gene TRBJ2-2; 9 bases map to TRBD2. Trimming at V came to 8 bases and at J to 2 bases, leaving 6 bases not matched to a gene. Germline CDR1 reads SGHTA; CDR2 reads FQGNSA. The CDR3 runs to 15 residues.

The chain joins TRBV6-5 to TRBJ1-1; possible D gene TRBD1, 5 bases. Germline-derived CDR1 and CDR2 are MNHEY and SVGAGI. Between the trimmed V and J ends, which lost 2 bases and 3 bases, there was a span of 13 bases. This CDR3 is 15 amino acids long. Here the CDR3 DNA reads TGTGCCAGCAGTTACCTCGGACGGACACACACTGAAGCTTTCTTT. Translation: CASSYLGRTHTEAFF.

This rearrangement joins TRBV19 to TRBJ2-7; perhaps TRBD2 as D (5 bases). The CDR3 contains 17 residues. The germline CDR1 and CDR2 sequences are LNHDA and SQIVND (reference sequence). The V gene lost 3 bases and the J gene lost 0 bases, with 18 bases spanning the gap. CDR3 protein: CASSILGRRSGSYEQYF. CDR3 bases: TGTGCCAGTAGTATCCTCGGACGGAGGTCAGGCTCCTACGAGCAGTACTTC.

The J gene is TRBJ2-2, the V gene TRBV6-2 or TRBV6-3; the match to TRBD1 covers 10 bases. This CDR3 spans 17 amino acids. V was clipped by 2 bases and J by 5 bases; unmatched bases: 8. Germline V CDR1 and CDR2: MNHEY, SVGEGT. The CDR3 DNA sequence: TGTGCCAGCAGTTACGTCCGACAGGGGGCAAGGACCGGGGAGCTGTTTTTT. As protein: CASSYVRQGARTGELFF.

This clone was recorded once. This chain uses TRBV13 with TRBJ2-3; 10 bases agree with TRBD2. The germline CDR1 and CDR2 sequences are PRHDT and FYEKMQ (reference sequence). The CDR3 is 14 amino acids. The junction had 3 bases not matched to a gene; V was cut back by 5 bases and J by 4 bases. The CDR3 region has the DNA TGTGCCAGCAGCAGCCTAGCGGGGGCAGATACGCAGTATTTT. This gives the protein CASSSLAGADTQYF.

This chain uses TRBV7-4 with TRBJ2-5, with D perhaps matching TRBD1 (6 bases). CDR1 and CDR2 (germline): SGHVT, SQSDAQ. V dropped 1 base and J dropped 6 bases, with 15 bases sitting between them. The CDR3 totals 15 residues. This CDR3 is CASSLDEGVGKTQYF. CDR3 nucleotides: TGTGCCAGCAGCTTAGATGAGGGGGTCGGAAAGACCCAGTACTTC.

This sequence joins TRBV5-1 and TRBJ1-5; D uncertain. The CDR3 contains 15 residues. The germline V and J ends were trimmed by 1 base and 3 bases, with 11 bases remaining between them. The V gene's germline CDR1 is SGHRS and CDR2 YFSETQ. The CDR3 is CASSLMPGNNQPQHF. The CDR3 DNA reads as TGCGCCAGCAGCTTGATGCCGGGAAACAATCAGCCCCAGCATTTT. Combining the CDR3 with reference TRBV5-1 and TRBJ1-5 gives the whole variable domain KAGVTQTPRYLIKTRGQQVTLSCSPISGHRSVSWYQQTPGQGLQFLFEYFSETQRNKGNFPGRFSGRQFSNSRSEMNVSTLELGDSALYLCASSLMPGNNQPQHFGDGTRLSIL.

This chain joins TRBV19 and TRBJ2-3, with a weak D call TRBD2 (6 bases). This CDR3 spans 15 amino acids. V lost 3 bases and J lost 4, with 14 bases in between. Germline V gene lookup returns CDR1 LNHDA and CDR2 SQIVND (reference sequence). The CDR3 protein is CASSIGLAYADTQYF. For the CDR3, the DNA is TGTGCCAGTAGTATCGGGCTAGCGTACGCAGATACGCAGTATTTT.

V gene TRBV9 combines with J gene TRBJ1-6, with 7 bases that match TRBD1. The CDR3 runs to 15 residues. CDR1 SGDLS and CDR2 YYNGEE come from the germline V gene. The J segment lost 9 bases and the V segment lost 2 bases, leaving 8 bases of the junction unmatched. DNA for the CDR3: TGTGCCAGCAGCGTCGATGACAGGGAAGGTTCACCCCTCCACTTT. Protein: CASSVDDREGSPLHF.

The rearrangement links TRBV11-2 to TRBJ1-1; D is possibly TRBD1 (6 bases). Per germline, CDR1 SGHAT and CDR2 FQNNGV. This CDR3 spans 18 amino acids. The V end lost 2 bases, the J end lost 0 bases, and 19 bases lay between the germline ends. The DNA for the CDR3 is TGTGCCAGCAGCTTAAACCGGGACACCTACGACCTGAACACTGAAGCTTTCTTT. This sequence encodes CASSLNRDTYDLNTEAFF.

The rearrangement links TRBV24-1 to TRBJ1-1; possibly TRBD1 for D (5 bases). Germline V lookup: CDR1 KGHDR, CDR2 SFDVKD. Trimming took 5 bases from V and 4 from J, leaving 19 bases between them. The CDR3 totals 16 residues. CDR3 residues: CATSALGVRQFTEAFF. DNA for the CDR3: TGTGCCACCAGTGCACTCGGAGTCCGACAGTTCACTGAAGCTTTCTTT.

The J gene is TRBJ1-2, the V gene TRBV29-1; D remains unclear. This CDR3 comprises 14 residues. Deletions cut 6 bases from V and 6 bases from J, with 20 bases between. Germline loops: CDR1 SQVTM, CDR2 ANQGSEA. For the CDR3, the DNA is TGCAGCGTCGAGGCTCCGGGGATTGAAAATGGCTACACCTTC. Translated: CSVEAPGIENGYTF.

This chain connects TRBV6-7 to TRBJ1-5, with D unclear. TRBV6-7 falls under the ORF class, with uncertain function. The CDR3 has 11 amino acids. V shed 5 bases and J shed 6 bases, with 5 bases lying between them. The CDR3 coding sequence is TGTGCCAGCAGTCTGTCTCAGCCCCAGCATTTT. Its protein product is CASSLSQPQHF.

The CDR3 nucleotides are TGTGCCAGCAGCCAAGATTTTGCGGAGACCCAGTACTTC. It is translated as CASSQDFAETQYF. The chain is built from TRBV4-2 and TRBJ2-5, with no clear D. Trimming took off 0 bases at V and 5 bases at J, with 7 bases between the two ends. The CDR3 sequence is 13 residues long. Germline V gives CDR1 LGHNA, CDR2 YNFKEQ.

J is TRBJ2-5 and V is TRBV7-2, with TRBD2 matching over 11 bases. The CDR3 has 14 amino acids. Germline CDR1 is SGHTA and CDR2 is FQGNSA. With 5 bases clipped from V and 4 bases from J, the junction kept 3 bases outside the gene matches. DNA of the CDR3: TGTGCCAGCAGCGCCGGGACTAGCGGAGAGACCCAGTACTTC. It translates to CASSAGTSGETQYF.

This clone appeared once. The rearrangement uses TRBV27 and TRBJ2-2; 11 bases match TRBD2. The CDR3 spans 15 residues. The trim removed 3 bases at V and 4 bases at J, leaving 1 base unmatched. Germline loops: CDR1 MNHEY, CDR2 SMNVEV (reference sequence). The CDR3 coding sequence is TGTGCCAGCAGTTTTACTAGCGGGGGCACCGGGGAGCTGTTTTTT. Its protein product is CASSFTSGGTGELFF.